Sequencing of this TCR beta chain was carried out in a study of T cell repertoires in cytomegalovirus infection. This clonotype was recorded many times. Antigen: not known. TCRdb redid the calling of the reads with MiXCR, one entry per CDR3 protein. The data hold fewer than 550,000 distinct CDR3 sequences, with approximately 15% observed a single time. Study-level findings and limits: Ex vivo, HLA-C-restricted CMV-specific TCR beta clonotypes prevailed over the rest of the response. Public TCR beta family frequency separated CMV-and-HLA carriers, including in an independent cohort.

The specimen sequenced was CD8+ T cells from PBMCs. The TCR sequence derives from a human donor in good health (CMV status not recorded). Some clones in this sample may be carry-over from other donors' samples.

CDR3 protein: CASSQDLVGYSYEQYF. CDR3 DNA: TGTGCCAGCAGCCAAGATCTCGTAGGCTACTCCTACGAGCAGTACTTC. J is TRBJ2-7 and V is TRBV4-2; D is undetermined. The germline V gene has CDR1 LGHNA and CDR2 YNFKEQ. The CDR3 spans 16 residues. V shed 0 bases and J shed 0 bases, with 12 bases lying between them.